This TCR beta chain appears in the sequencing data of a study of cytomegalovirus exposure and HLA in healthy donors. Study overall: Genotyping of roughly 400 donors showed that approximately 83% belonged to the Caucasian-associated ancestry cluster. Study-wide points: The authors later linked a missense DCLRE1C variant to TCR beta V- and J-gene trimming. The study put some 160 TCR beta chains on its list as cytomegalovirus-associated.

The CDR3 length is 15 residues. V was pared by 2 bases and J by 6 bases, with 8 bases of the junction left unmatched. CDR1 and CDR2 (germline): SEHNR, FQNEAQ (reference sequence). In the case of this clone: Antigen specificity is unknown.

The PCR ran on 60 Vbeta and 13 Jbeta primers. The protocol was immunoSEQ multiplex PCR, while the TCRdb copy is restricted to in-frame clones and leaves out a portion. Of about 140,000 clones in the sample, around three quarters were seen once. The J gene is TRBJ2-7, the V gene TRBV7-9, with 9 bases fitting TRBD1. The specimen sequenced was PBMCs. The sequence came from a man aged 25-45 years in good health and CMV-seronegative. The CDR3 is CASSLTRGQGSEQYF. CDR3 DNA sequence: TGTGCCAGCAGCTTAACCCGAGGACAGGGGAGCGAGCAGTACTTC.